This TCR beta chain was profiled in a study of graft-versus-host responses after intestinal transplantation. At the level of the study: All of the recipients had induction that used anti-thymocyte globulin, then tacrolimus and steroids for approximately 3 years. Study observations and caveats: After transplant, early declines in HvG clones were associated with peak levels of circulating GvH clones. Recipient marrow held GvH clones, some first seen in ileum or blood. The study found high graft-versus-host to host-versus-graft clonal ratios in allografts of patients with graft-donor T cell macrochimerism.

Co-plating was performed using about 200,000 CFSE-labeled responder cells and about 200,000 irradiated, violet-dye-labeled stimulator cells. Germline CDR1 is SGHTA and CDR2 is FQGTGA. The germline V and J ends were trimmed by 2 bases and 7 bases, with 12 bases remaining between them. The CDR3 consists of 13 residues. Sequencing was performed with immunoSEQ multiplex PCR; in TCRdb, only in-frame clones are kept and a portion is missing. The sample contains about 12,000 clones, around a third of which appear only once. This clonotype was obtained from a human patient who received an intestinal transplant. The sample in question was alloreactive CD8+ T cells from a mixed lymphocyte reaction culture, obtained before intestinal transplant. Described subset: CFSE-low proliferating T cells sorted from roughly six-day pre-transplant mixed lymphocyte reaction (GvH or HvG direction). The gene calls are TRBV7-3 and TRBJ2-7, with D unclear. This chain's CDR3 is CASSLEWGWEQYF. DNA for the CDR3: TGTGCCAGCAGCTTAGAATGGGGATGGGAGCAGTACTTC.